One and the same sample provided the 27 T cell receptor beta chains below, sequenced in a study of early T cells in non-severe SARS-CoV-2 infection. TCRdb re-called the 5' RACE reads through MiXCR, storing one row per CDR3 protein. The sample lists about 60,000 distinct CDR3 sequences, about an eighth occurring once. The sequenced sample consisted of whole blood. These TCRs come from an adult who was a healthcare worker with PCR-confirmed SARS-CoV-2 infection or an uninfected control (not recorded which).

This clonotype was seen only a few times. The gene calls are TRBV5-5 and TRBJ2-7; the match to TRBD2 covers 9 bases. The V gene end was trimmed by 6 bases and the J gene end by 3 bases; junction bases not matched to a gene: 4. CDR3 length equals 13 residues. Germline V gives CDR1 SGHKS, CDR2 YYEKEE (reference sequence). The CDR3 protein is CASNIAGDYEQYF. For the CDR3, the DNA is TGTGCCAGCAACATAGCGGGGGACTACGAGCAGTACTTC. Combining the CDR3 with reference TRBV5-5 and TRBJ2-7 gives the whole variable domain DAGVTQSPTHLIKTRGQQVTLRCSPISGHKSVSWYQQVLGQGPQFIFQYYEKEERGRGNFPDRFSARQFPNYSSELNVNALLLGDSALYLCASNIAGDYEQYFGPGTRLTVT.

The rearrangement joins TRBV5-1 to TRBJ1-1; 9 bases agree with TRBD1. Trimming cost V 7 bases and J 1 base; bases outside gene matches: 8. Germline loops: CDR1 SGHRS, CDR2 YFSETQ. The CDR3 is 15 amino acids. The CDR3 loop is CASLQGAGANTEAFF. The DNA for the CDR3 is TGCGCCAGCCTACAGGGGGCTGGGGCGAACACTGAAGCTTTCTTT.

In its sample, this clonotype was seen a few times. CDR3 in DNA: TGTGCCAGCAGCTACCGGTTAGGGGATCAGCCCCAGCATTTT. Protein sequence: CASSYRLGDQPQHF. This chain uses TRBV7-2 with TRBJ1-5, with D perhaps matching TRBD1 (5 bases). V gave up 4 bases and J gave up 5 bases, with 12 bases separating them. CDR3 size: 14 residues. Germline-derived CDR1 and CDR2 are SGHTA and FQGNSA.

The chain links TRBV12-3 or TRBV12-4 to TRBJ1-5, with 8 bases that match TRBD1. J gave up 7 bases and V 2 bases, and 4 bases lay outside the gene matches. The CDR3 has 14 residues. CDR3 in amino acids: CASSLQGAKQPQHF. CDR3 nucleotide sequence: TGTGCCAGCAGTTTACAGGGGGCAAAACAGCCCCAGCATTTT.

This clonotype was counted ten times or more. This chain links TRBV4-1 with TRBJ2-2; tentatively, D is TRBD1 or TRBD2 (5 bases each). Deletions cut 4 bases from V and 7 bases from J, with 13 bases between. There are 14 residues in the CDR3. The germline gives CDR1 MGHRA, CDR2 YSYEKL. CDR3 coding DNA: TGCGCCAGCAGCCCCTCTGGGGACGGCGGGGAGCTGTTTTTT. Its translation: CASSPSGDGGELFF.

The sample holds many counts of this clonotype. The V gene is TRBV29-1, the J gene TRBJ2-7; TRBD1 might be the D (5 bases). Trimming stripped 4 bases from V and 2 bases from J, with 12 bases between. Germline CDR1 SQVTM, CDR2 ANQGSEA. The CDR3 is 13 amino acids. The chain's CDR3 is CSVAQGQPYEQYF. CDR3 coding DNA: TGCAGCGTTGCTCAGGGTCAGCCCTACGAGCAGTACTTC.

CDR3 DNA: TGTGCCAGCAGCCAGATTACAGGGAAAGAGACCCAGTACTTC. Protein sequence: CASSQITGKETQYF. V is TRBV7-9 and J is TRBJ2-5; perhaps TRBD1 as D (6 bases). This CDR3 region has 14 residues. Trimming stripped 5 bases from V and 3 bases from J, with 13 bases between. CDR1 and CDR2 from the germline V gene are SEHNR and FQNEAQ (reference sequence). Based on the CDR3 plus reference TRBV7-9 and TRBJ2-5, the full variable domain is DTGVSQNPRHKITKRGQNVTFRCDPISEHNRLYWYRQTLGQGPEFLTYFQNEAQLEKSRLLSDRFSAERPKGSFSTLEIQRTEQGDSAMYLCASSQITGKETQYFGPGTRLLVL.

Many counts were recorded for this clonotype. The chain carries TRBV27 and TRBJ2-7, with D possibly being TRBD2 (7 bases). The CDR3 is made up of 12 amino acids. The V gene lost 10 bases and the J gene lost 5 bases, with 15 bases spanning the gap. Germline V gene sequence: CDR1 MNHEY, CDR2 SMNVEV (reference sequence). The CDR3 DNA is TGTGCCACTATCTCGGGGGGCGACGAGCAGTACTTC. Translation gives CATISGGDEQYF.

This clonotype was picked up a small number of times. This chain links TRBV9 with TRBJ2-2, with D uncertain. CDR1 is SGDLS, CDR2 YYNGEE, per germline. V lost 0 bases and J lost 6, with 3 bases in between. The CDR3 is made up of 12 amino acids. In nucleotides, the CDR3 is TGTGCCAGCAGCGTAGATTCCGGGGAGCTGTTTTTT. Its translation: CASSVDSGELFF.

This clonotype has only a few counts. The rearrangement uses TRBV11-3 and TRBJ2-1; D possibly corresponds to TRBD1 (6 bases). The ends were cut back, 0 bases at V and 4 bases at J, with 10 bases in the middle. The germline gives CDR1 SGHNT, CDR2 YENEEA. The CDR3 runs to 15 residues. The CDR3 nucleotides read TGTGCCAGCAGCTTAGAGAGGACAGAGTACAATGAGCAGTTCTTC. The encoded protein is CASSLERTEYNEQFF. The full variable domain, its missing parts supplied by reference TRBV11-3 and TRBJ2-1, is EAGVVQSPRYKIIEKKQPVAFWCNPISGHNTLYWYLQNLGQGPELLIRYENEEAVDDSQLPKDRFSAERLKGVDSTLKIQPAELGDSAVYLCASSLERTEYNEQFFGPGTRLTVL.

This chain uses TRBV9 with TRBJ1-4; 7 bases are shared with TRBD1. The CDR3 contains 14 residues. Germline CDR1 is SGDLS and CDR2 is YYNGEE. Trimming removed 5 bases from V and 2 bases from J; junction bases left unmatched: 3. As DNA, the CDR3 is TGTGCCAGCAGTGGGACAGTCACTAATGAAAAACTGTTTTTT. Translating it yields CASSGTVTNEKLFF.

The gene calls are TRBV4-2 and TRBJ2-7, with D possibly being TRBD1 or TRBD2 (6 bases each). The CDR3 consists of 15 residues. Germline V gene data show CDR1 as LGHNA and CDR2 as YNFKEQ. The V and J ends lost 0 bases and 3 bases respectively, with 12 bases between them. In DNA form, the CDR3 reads TGTGCCAGCAGCCAAGAAAGCGGAGGGGGCTACGAGCAGTACTTC. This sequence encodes CASSQESGGGYEQYF.

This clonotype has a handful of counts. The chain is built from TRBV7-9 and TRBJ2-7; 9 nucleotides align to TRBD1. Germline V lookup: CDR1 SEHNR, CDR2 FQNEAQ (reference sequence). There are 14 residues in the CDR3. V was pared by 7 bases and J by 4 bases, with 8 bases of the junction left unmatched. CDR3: CASTETGGEYEQYF. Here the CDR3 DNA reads TGTGCCAGCACTGAAACAGGGGGCGAGTACGAGCAGTACTTC.

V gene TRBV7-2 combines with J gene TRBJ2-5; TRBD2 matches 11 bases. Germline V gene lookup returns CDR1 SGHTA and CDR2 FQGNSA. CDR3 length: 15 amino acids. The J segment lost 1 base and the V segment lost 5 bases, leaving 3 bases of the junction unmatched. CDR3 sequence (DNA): TGTGCCAGCAGCGTTAGCGGGGGGGTCCAAGAGACCCAGTACTTC. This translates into CASSVSGGVQETQYF.

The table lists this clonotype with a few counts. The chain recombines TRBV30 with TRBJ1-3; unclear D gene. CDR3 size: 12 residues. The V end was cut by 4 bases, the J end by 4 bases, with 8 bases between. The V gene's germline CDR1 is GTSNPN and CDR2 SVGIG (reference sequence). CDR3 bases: TGTGCCTGGACCCCTCGGGGAAACACCATATATTTT. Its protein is CAWTPRGNTIYF.

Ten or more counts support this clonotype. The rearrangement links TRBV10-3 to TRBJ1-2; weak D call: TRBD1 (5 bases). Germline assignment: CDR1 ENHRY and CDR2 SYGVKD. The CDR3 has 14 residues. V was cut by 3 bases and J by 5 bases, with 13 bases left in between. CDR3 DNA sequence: TGTGCCATCAGTGATAGGGGAGAGAATTATGGCTACACCTTC. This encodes CAISDRGENYGYTF.

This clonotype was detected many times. The CDR3 region has the DNA TGTGCCAGCAGAACTACCGGCCGGACAGGTGGGCGTTCACCCCTCCACTTT. It specifies CASRTTGRTGGRSPLHF. The chain couples TRBV28 to TRBJ1-6, with TRBD1 matching over 7 bases. The germline gives CDR1 MDHEN, CDR2 SYDVKM. The ends lost 6 bases at V and 9 bases at J; junction bases unmatched: 17. The CDR3 covers 17 residues.

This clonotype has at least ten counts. The CDR3 sequence: CASSFVGERTDTQYF. Here the CDR3 DNA reads TGTGCCAGCAGTTTCGTCGGGGAACGGACAGATACGCAGTATTTT. V is TRBV12-3 or TRBV12-4 and J is TRBJ2-3, with D possibly being TRBD2 (5 bases). The CDR3 is 15 residues long. V was pared by 3 bases and J by 3 bases, with 13 bases between.

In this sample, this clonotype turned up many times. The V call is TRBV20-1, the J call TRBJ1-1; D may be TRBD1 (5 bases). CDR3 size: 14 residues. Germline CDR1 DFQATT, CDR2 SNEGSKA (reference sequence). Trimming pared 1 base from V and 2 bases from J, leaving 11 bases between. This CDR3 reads CSARVDRDNTEAFF. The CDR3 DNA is TGCAGTGCTAGAGTCGACAGAGACAACACTGAAGCTTTCTTT.

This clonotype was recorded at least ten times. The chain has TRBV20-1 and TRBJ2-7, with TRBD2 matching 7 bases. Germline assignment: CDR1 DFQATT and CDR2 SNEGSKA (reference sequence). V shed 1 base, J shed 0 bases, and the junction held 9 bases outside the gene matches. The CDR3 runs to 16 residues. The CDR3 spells CSARVLAVLTSYEQYF. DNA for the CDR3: TGCAGTGCTAGAGTCCTAGCGGTCCTTACCTCCTACGAGCAGTACTTC.

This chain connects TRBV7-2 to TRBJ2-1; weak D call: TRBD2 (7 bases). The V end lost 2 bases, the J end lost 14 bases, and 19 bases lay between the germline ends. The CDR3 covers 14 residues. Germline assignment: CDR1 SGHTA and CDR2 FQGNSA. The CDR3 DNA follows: TGTGCCAGCAGCTTATACGTCGTTGGGGAGGGGGAGTTCTTC. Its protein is CASSLYVVGEGEFF.

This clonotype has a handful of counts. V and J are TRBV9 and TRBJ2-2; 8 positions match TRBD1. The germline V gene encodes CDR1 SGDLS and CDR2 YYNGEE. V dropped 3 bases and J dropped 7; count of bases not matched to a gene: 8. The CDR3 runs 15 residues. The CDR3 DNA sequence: TGTGCCAGCAGCGCTTACCCGACAGGGGTCGGGGAGCTGTTTTTT. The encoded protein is CASSAYPTGVGELFF.

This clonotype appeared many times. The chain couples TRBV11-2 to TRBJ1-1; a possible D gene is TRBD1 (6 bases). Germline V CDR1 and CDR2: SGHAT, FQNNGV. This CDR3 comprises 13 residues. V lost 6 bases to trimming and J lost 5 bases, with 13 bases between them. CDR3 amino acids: CASSRTEDTEAFF. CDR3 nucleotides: TGTGCCAGCAGTAGGACAGAGGATACTGAAGCTTTCTTT.

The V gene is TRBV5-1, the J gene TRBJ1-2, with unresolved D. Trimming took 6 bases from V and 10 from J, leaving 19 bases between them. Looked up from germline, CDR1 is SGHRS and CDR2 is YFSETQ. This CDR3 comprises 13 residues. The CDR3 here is CASKLESGFHYTF. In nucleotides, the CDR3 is TGCGCCAGCAAACTTGAGTCGGGGTTTCACTACACCTTC.

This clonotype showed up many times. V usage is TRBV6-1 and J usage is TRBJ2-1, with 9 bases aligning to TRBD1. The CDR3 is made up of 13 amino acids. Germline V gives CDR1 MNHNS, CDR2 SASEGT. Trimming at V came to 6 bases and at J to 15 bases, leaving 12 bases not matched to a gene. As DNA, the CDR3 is TGTGCCAGCAGGTCGACAGGGGGTGAGAGGATGTTCTTC. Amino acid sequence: CASRSTGGERMFF.

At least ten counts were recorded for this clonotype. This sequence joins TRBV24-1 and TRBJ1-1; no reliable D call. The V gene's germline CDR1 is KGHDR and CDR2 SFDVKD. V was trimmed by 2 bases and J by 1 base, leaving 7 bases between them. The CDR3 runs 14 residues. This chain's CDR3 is CATSDSQRNTEAFF. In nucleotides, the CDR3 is TGTGCCACCAGTGATTCCCAGAGGAACACTGAAGCTTTCTTT.

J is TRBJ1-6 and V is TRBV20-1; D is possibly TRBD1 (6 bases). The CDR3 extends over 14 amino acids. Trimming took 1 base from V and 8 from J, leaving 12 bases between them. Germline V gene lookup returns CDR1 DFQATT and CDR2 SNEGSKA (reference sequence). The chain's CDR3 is CSARVWGQDSPLHF. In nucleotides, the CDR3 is TGCAGTGCTAGAGTATGGGGGCAGGATTCACCCCTCCACTTT.